The 10 T cell receptor beta chains below all came from one sample that was sequenced in a study of CD8 T cells in ankylosing spondylitis. In TCRdb, the 5' RACE reads were re-called with MiXCR into one record per CDR3 protein. In the table there are roughly 700,000 distinct CDR3 sequences, 15% to 20% of which are singletons. Which antigens these TCRs recognize remains unknown. General observations from the study: Made up of eight or nine highly homologous variants, a TCR beta motif appeared characteristic of ankylosing spondylitis blood.

Sample: blood, either unsorted or a sorted T cell fraction (not recorded which). The receptors here all came from a male donor with ankylosing spondylitis.

The rearrangement joins TRBV29-1 to TRBJ2-6; tentative D call: TRBD1 (6 bases). CDR1 is SQVTM, CDR2 ANQGSEA, per germline. This CDR3 is 16 amino acids long. V lost 6 bases and J 0 bases, leaving 15 bases between the germline ends. CDR3 nucleotides: TGCAGCGTCCTGGGGACACTTAACTCTGGGGCCAACGTCCTGACTTTC. Translation: CSVLGTLNSGANVLTF.

This clonotype was found a few times. The chain recombines TRBV20-1 with TRBJ2-5; 10 nucleotides align to TRBD2. V was pared by 2 bases and J by 6 bases, with 15 bases of the junction left unmatched. CDR1 is DFQATT, CDR2 SNEGSKA, per germline (reference sequence). CDR3 length: 17 residues. The DNA for the CDR3 is TGCAGTGCTAGATCAAAGCGGGAGGGCCTGGTCGTAAAGACCCAGTACTTC. It specifies CSARSKREGLVVKTQYF.

CDR3 in amino acids: CASSLGTNSRQYTEAFF. Written as DNA, the CDR3 is TGTGCCAGCAGCTTAGGGACAAACTCCCGACAGTACACTGAAGCTTTCTTT. V is TRBV13 and J is TRBJ1-1, with a weak D call TRBD1 (5 bases). V gave up 0 bases and J gave up 3 bases, with 17 bases separating them. The CDR3 sequence is 17 residues long. Germline V gene sequence: CDR1 PRHDT, CDR2 FYEKMQ (reference sequence).

The rearrangement links TRBV5-1 to TRBJ2-1; tentative D call: TRBD1 (6 bases). Trimming took off 0 bases at V and 3 bases at J, with 10 bases between the two ends. In germline, CDR1 is SGHRS, CDR2 YFSETQ. This CDR3 has 15 residues. This chain's CDR3 is CASSLVGANYNEQFF. CDR3 in DNA: TGCGCCAGCAGCTTGGTGGGGGCAAACTACAATGAGCAGTTCTTC. The whole variable domain, remainder taken from reference TRBV5-1 and TRBJ2-1, is KAGVTQTPRYLIKTRGQQVTLSCSPISGHRSVSWYQQTPGQGLQFLFEYFSETQRNKGNFPGRFSGRQFSNSRSEMNVSTLELGDSALYLCASSLVGANYNEQFFGPGTRLTVL.

This clonotype came up a few times. V usage is TRBV6-2 or TRBV6-3 and J usage is TRBJ2-1, with TRBD2 identical over 10 bases. There are 16 residues in the CDR3. Per germline, CDR1 MNHEY and CDR2 SVGEGT. V shed 5 bases and J 7 bases; nucleotides not matched to a gene: 11. CDR3 residues: CASSPPLAGFGNEQFF. The CDR3 bases are TGTGCCAGCAGTCCCCCACTAGCGGGATTTGGGAATGAGCAGTTCTTC.

This clonotype was detected ten times or more. The rearrangement joins TRBV5-1 to TRBJ1-1; D ambiguous. Germline V lookup: CDR1 SGHRS, CDR2 YFSETQ. V dropped 4 bases and J dropped 0 bases, with 13 bases sitting between them. CDR3 length equals 15 residues. This CDR3 is CASSPTEGLNTEAFF. The CDR3 bases are TGCGCCAGCAGCCCCACCGAAGGGTTGAACACTGAAGCTTTCTTT.

This chain uses TRBV20-1 with TRBJ2-5; 8 bases are shared with TRBD1. The germline CDR1 and CDR2 sequences are DFQATT and SNEGSKA (reference sequence). This CDR3 has 12 residues. J was trimmed by 5 bases and V by 6 bases; bases with no gene match: 5. The CDR3 DNA reads TGCAGTGCGATACAGGGGGGCGAGACCCAGTACTTC. Amino acids: CSAIQGGETQYF.

J is TRBJ2-7 and V is TRBV7-2, with a weak D call TRBD1 (5 bases). In germline, CDR1 is SGHTA, CDR2 FQGNSA. Trimming took 2 bases from V and 2 from J, leaving 13 bases between them. The CDR3 is 15 residues long. The CDR3 is CASSLIGRATYEQYF. The CDR3 region has the DNA TGTGCCAGCAGCTTAATAGGCAGGGCCACCTACGAGCAGTACTTC.

This clonotype was observed a handful of times. J is TRBJ2-7 and V is TRBV24-1; D is unresolved. The CDR3 contains 13 residues. CDR1 is KGHDR, CDR2 SFDVKD, per germline. The ends were cut back, 3 bases at V and 7 bases at J, with 12 bases in the middle. CDR3 region: CATSDLPEGEQYF. The CDR3 DNA is TGTGCCACCAGTGATCTCCCCGAAGGAGAGCAGTACTTC.

The chain joins TRBV3-1 to TRBJ2-1, with TRBD2 matching over 9 bases. This CDR3 is built from 15 residues. The germline CDR1 and CDR2 sequences are LGHDT and YNNKEL (reference sequence). V was clipped by 4 bases and J by 7 bases; unmatched bases: 8. The CDR3 loop reads CASSPHRTSVNEQFF. CDR3 DNA: TGTGCCAGCAGCCCGCACAGGACTAGCGTAAATGAGCAGTTCTTC.